A selection of T cell receptor beta chains follows, all from one sample in a study of CD8 T cells in ankylosing spondylitis. TCRdb recomputed calls from the 5' RACE reads with MiXCR, one row per CDR3 protein. The table shows approximately 220,000 distinct CDR3 sequences, with around 16% occurring only once. The material sequenced was blood, either unsorted or a sorted T cell fraction (not recorded which). All receptors derive from a male donor with ankylosing spondylitis. Each CDR3 is given without its conserved first and last residue. Each record gives: V gene, J gene, CDR3 protein.

TRBV28	TRBJ2-7	ASSNGGGTYEQY
TRBV20-1	TRBJ2-2	SARAGLAANTGELF
TRBV4-1	TRBJ1-2	ASSQGLGLEGYT
TRBV9	TRBJ2-1	ASSVGVEQF
TRBV10-3	TRBJ1-6	AISEDSLNSPLH
TRBV12-3/TRBV12-4	TRBJ2-5	ASLNRDRGPEETQY
TRBV20-1	TRBJ1-5	SANTGLGQPQH
TRBV20-1	TRBJ2-5	SAGVGGAAFQETQY
TRBV2	TRBJ2-4	ASRGTGQLVQY
TRBV24-1	TRBJ2-1	ATSPSERDEQF
TRBV6-6	TRBJ1-1	ASSYRIGGEDTEAF
TRBV7-2	TRBJ2-4	ASSLAVENIQY
TRBV12-3/TRBV12-4	TRBJ1-2	ASTIGGRGYT
TRBV27	TRBJ2-6	ASSLWPGAGANVLT
TRBV7-8	TRBJ1-5	ASSLGFQGQGGQPQH
TRBV29-1	TRBJ2-7	SVILLTYEQY
TRBV29-1	TRBJ2-7	SVQRMGGYEQY
TRBV2	TRBJ1-5	ASTNVGTGTNQPQH
TRBV29-1	TRBJ1-2	SVVSGVREGYT
TRBV13	TRBJ2-1	ASSSNLKRPGNEQF
TRBV12-3/TRBV12-4	TRBJ2-1	ASSPRGGTSYNEQF
TRBV12-3/TRBV12-4	TRBJ1-3	ASSQWESVNTIY
TRBV4-1	TRBJ1-4	ASSQEPGQGGEKLF
TRBV11-2	TRBJ2-5	ASSTNPGVFETQY
TRBV5-1	TRBJ2-7	ASSLAETWSSYEQY
TRBV29-1	TRBJ2-7	SVEGTGYEQY
TRBV27	TRBJ2-5	ASSSTGSGETQY
TRBV3-1	TRBJ2-2	ASSPEEGARELF
TRBV4-2	TRBJ1-2	ASSPPGQDFYGYT
TRBV7-9	TRBJ2-6	ASSPPSGANVLT
TRBV3-1	TRBJ2-7	ASSDTPGIAYEQY
TRBV29-1	TRBJ2-1	SVEDPGTGGEQF
TRBV10-3	TRBJ1-5	AIRLPRQGRNQPQH
TRBV12-3/TRBV12-4	TRBJ1-1	ASNPRVHSKNTEAF
TRBV29-1	TRBJ1-5	SVTGTDSNQPQH
TRBV3-1	TRBJ2-5	ASSQEGIANAQETQY
TRBV20-1	TRBJ1-2	SARVGTDYGYT
TRBV7-2	TRBJ2-1	ASSFATSEYNEQF
TRBV29-1	TRBJ2-7	SVESVREGEQY
TRBV5-1	TRBJ2-2	ASSLRLAGTGELF
TRBV7-9	TRBJ1-5	ASSSTGANQPQH
TRBV2	TRBJ2-1	ASSEREGVDNEQF
TRBV20-1	TRBJ1-1	SARALYGLNTEAF
TRBV28	TRBJ1-1	ASRSSQGGVFGTEAF
TRBV2	TRBJ2-5	ASRPGAGGYQETQY
TRBV11-2	TRBJ2-1	ASSLLPDRAEQF
TRBV15	TRBJ1-5	ATSRAVADNQPQH
TRBV30	TRBJ1-5	AWSPGQGGQPQH
TRBV30	TRBJ1-1	AWSAGQGSVPTEAF
TRBV7-9	TRBJ2-7	ASSDTRDTFSYEQY
TRBV27	TRBJ2-3	ASRGEGRATDTQY
TRBV27	TRBJ2-2	ASWAGAGELF
TRBV28	TRBJ2-7	ASSDQRSYEQY